Each of the 8 T cell receptor beta chains below was sequenced from the same sample in a study of blood T cell repertoires in COVID-19. Only in-frame clones appear in the TCRdb table, and some are missing; sequencing was by immunoSEQ multiplex PCR. This table has more than 200,000 clones, 86% appearing once. The sample taken for sequencing was peripheral blood. The origin of the receptors is a man in his thirties or forties with active or convalescent COVID-19.

The chain uses TRBV30 and TRBJ1-6; a weak D match, TRBD1 (6 bases). The length of the CDR3 is 14 residues. Trimming left V 2 bases short and J 10 bases short, with 15 bases between. Germline-derived CDR1 and CDR2 are GTSNPN and SVGIG (reference sequence). The CDR3 nucleotides are TGTGCCTGGAGTCGAGGGGGTATGAGGTCACCCCTCCACTTT. This encodes CAWSRGGMRSPLHF.

CDR3 in amino acids: CASSFWVRGIRWSPLHF. Here the CDR3 DNA reads TGTGCCAGCAGCTTTTGGGTCAGGGGAATTCGTTGGTCACCCCTCCACTTT. This rearrangement joins TRBV7-9 to TRBJ1-6, with D possibly being TRBD1 (6 bases). The V gene's germline CDR1 is SEHNR and CDR2 FQNEAQ (reference sequence). The CDR3 extends over 17 amino acids. The V and J ends lost 3 bases and 10 bases respectively, with 22 bases between them.

The V and J genes are TRBV11-3 and TRBJ2-2; 7 bases align to TRBD1. The CDR3 sequence is 15 residues long. Germline CDR1 SGHNT, CDR2 YENEEA. With 5 bases clipped from V and 5 bases from J, the junction kept 8 bases outside the gene matches. The DNA of the CDR3 is TGTGCCAGCAGCCAGGGGGTGGGTGCTACCGGGGAGCTGTTTTTT. Protein product: CASSQGVGATGELFF.

The V and J genes are TRBV6-6 and TRBJ2-4, with D possibly TRBD1 on 7 matching bases. Germline V gene lookup returns CDR1 MNHNY and CDR2 SVGAGI (reference sequence). V shed 8 bases and J shed 6 bases, with 17 bases lying between them. The CDR3 is made up of 14 amino acids. The CDR3 sequence: CASGQGQGGNIQYF. The CDR3 DNA follows: TGTGCCAGCGGGCAGGGCCAGGGGGGAAACATTCAGTACTTC.

The rearrangement uses TRBV6-5 and TRBJ1-2; D possibly corresponds to TRBD1 (5 bases). Trimming stripped 8 bases from V and 6 bases from J, with 19 bases between. The CDR3 has 14 amino acids. Germline V gene lookup returns CDR1 MNHEY and CDR2 SVGAGI. CDR3 DNA sequence: TGTGCCAGCGCCCCGGATGGGGACTTAGATGGCTACACCTTC. This codes for CASAPDGDLDGYTF.

V gene TRBV18 combines with J gene TRBJ1-1, with D perhaps TRBD1 (5 bases). Germline CDR1 reads KGHSH; CDR2 reads LQKENI. The length of the CDR3 is 13 residues. Trimming removed 5 bases at V and 0 bases at J, with 7 bases between. The CDR3 bases are TGTGCCAGCTCAATGACAGTGAACACTGAAGCTTTCTTT. It yields the protein CASSMTVNTEAFF.

This rearrangement joins TRBV5-1 to TRBJ2-2; TRBD1 matches 8 bases. This CDR3 contains 15 residues. The germline V gene has CDR1 SGHRS and CDR2 YFSETQ. Trimming removed 4 bases from V and 4 bases from J; junction bases left unmatched: 6. CDR3 amino acids: CASSVDRAGTGELFF. The CDR3 nucleotides read TGCGCCAGCAGCGTGGACAGGGCTGGCACCGGGGAGCTGTTTTTT.

The V and J genes are TRBV15 and TRBJ1-1, with 9 bases fitting TRBD1. This CDR3 spans 12 amino acids. Germline V gene lookup returns CDR1 LNHNV and CDR2 YYDKDF (reference sequence). V trimming: 7 bases; J trimming: 5 bases; junction bases outside the gene matches: 2. Here the CDR3 reads CATIGQGTEAFF. CDR3 nucleotides: TGTGCCACCATTGGACAGGGGACTGAAGCTTTCTTT. The whole variable domain, remainder taken from reference TRBV15 and TRBJ1-1, is DAMVIQNPRYQVTQFGKPVTLSCSQTLNHNVMYWYQQKSSQAPKLLFHYYDKDFNNEADTPDNFQSRRPNTSFCFLDIRSPGLGDTAMYLCATIGQGTEAFFGQGTRLTVV.